These T cell receptor beta chains were read from a single sample in a study of blood T cells in healthy people across ages. TCRdb called the 5' RACE reads again in MiXCR, with one record for every CDR3 protein. The profile shows 800,000 to 950,000 distinct CDR3 sequences, 25% to 30% of them singletons. In addition, the sample was reused for a study of T cells of mothers and their children.

Sequenced: blood. The receptors come from a woman aged 35 to 49 in good health. The CDR3 runs from the conserved cysteine through the conserved F or W. D genes are given only for firm matches. Part of the rows lack a size; the others show once, few, many or a class for expanded clones.

d_gene	abundance	v_gene	j_gene	CDR3nt	CDR3aa
-	few	TRBV6-1	TRBJ1-4	TGTGCCAGCAGGCTCGGGGGAATGGGAGAAAAACTGTTTTTT	CASRLGGMGEKLFF
TRBD1	many	TRBV12-3/TRBV12-4	TRBJ2-3	TGTGCCAGCAGCCCGGGACAGCTACGCACAGATACGCAGTATTTT	CASSPGQLRTDTQYF
TRBD2	-	TRBV7-8	TRBJ2-7	TGTGCCAGCAGCCCCACCGGGACTAGCGGGGGGACCCAAGACTACGAGCAGTACTTC	CASSPTGTSGGTQDYEQYF
-	-	TRBV7-9	TRBJ2-3	TGTGCCACGGCGCGGACGCCCTTTTTTTATACGCAGTATTTT	CATARTPFFYTQYF
-	few	TRBV7-2	TRBJ1-2	TGTGCCAGCAGCCGGGGAACGGGGATCTATGGCTACACCTTC	CASSRGTGIYGYTF
TRBD1	many	TRBV20-1	TRBJ2-7	TGCAGTGCTATCGGACAGGCGGGCACCTACGAGCAGTACTTC	CSAIGQAGTYEQYF
-	-	TRBV4-3	TRBJ2-7	TGCGCCAGCAGCCGAGAGTCCGGGTTCTCCTACGAGCAGTACTTC	CASSRESGFSYEQYF
TRBD1	few	TRBV5-5	TRBJ2-7	TGTGCCAGCAGCTCCGCCGGGACAGGGACTCTCGAGCAGTACTTC	CASSSAGTGTLEQYF
-	-	TRBV5-1	TRBJ1-5	TGCGCCAGCAGCTTGGTGGGAGGTCCGCCCCAGCATTTT	CASSLVGGPPQHF
-	few	TRBV20-1	TRBJ1-2	TGCAGTGCTCGAAACCCCGACAATGCATATGGAGGCTACACCTTC	CSARNPDNAYGGYTF
TRBD1	-	TRBV6-1	TRBJ1-5	TGTGCCAGCAGTGACCATGACAGGGGGCCCTATAGCAATCAGCCCCAGCATTTT	CASSDHDRGPYSNQPQHF
TRBD1	many	TRBV19	TRBJ2-4	TGTGCCAGCCCCACCGAGACAGGGGTTCAGTACTTC	CASPTETGVQYF
TRBD2	-	TRBV5-1	TRBJ2-7	TGCGCCAGCAACTTGGCCGGGGGGGCCCACGAGCAGTACTTC	CASNLAGGAHEQYF
-	-	TRBV20-1	TRBJ2-7	TGCAGTGCTAGAGATGTGGGGAAAGCGAGATACGAGCAGTACTTC	CSARDVGKARYEQYF
TRBD2	-	TRBV20-1	TRBJ2-1	TGCAGTGCATCCCTTGAGGGACTAGCGGGGGAGCAGTTCTTC	CSASLEGLAGEQFF
-	-	TRBV18	TRBJ2-7	TGTGCCAACTCACCACGGACAGACAGCCACGAGCAGTACTTC	CANSPRTDSHEQYF
-	-	TRBV28	TRBJ1-1	TGTGCCAGCAGTTTAGAAGGGAACACTGGAGCTTTCTTT	CASSLEGNTGAFF
-	-	TRBV20-1	TRBJ2-6	TGCAGTGCACCCCCTAGCGCCGGGGCCAACGTCCTGACTTTC	CSAPPSAGANVLTF
TRBD1	few	TRBV3-1	TRBJ2-5	TGTGCCAGCAGCCCGACAGGGTCAAGGGCCGGGCAGTACTTC	CASSPTGSRAGQYF
-	many	TRBV27	TRBJ2-5	TGTGCCAGCAGTTTATCTCCCGGGGTGGAGACCCAGTACTTC	CASSLSPGVETQYF
-	many	TRBV29-1	TRBJ2-5	TGCAGCGTACGACTCGGCTGGGAGACCCAGTACTTC	CSVRLGWETQYF
-	-	TRBV29-1	TRBJ2-1	TGCAGCGTTGAAGTATGGGATAGCTCCTACAATGAGCAGTTCTTC	CSVEVWDSSYNEQFF
-	many	TRBV7-8	TRBJ2-1	TGTGCCAGCAGCCATGACCGGGACTTCCGAGGTATGGATGAGCAGTTCTTC	CASSHDRDFRGMDEQFF
-	many	TRBV10-3	TRBJ1-2	TGTGCCATCAGTGAAGACAGGAACTATGGCTACACCTTC	CAISEDRNYGYTF
TRBD1	-	TRBV4-1	TRBJ2-7	TGCGCCAGCAGCCAAGTTTCCGGACAGGGATCCTACGAGCAGTACTTC	CASSQVSGQGSYEQYF
TRBD2	few	TRBV20-1	TRBJ2-1	TGCAGTGCCACGGGGGGGTTCCGAGGTGAGCAGTTCTTC	CSATGGFRGEQFF
-	many	TRBV11-2	TRBJ2-7	TGTGCCAGCAGCTTAGCTAGCCCTCGGAACCCGACAGCCTACGAGCAGTACTTC	CASSLASPRNPTAYEQYF
TRBD1	-	TRBV7-2	TRBJ2-7	TGTGCCAGCAGCCCCAATACAGGGGGATTAAACTACGAGCAGTACTTC	CASSPNTGGLNYEQYF
TRBD1	few	TRBV20-1	TRBJ1-1	TGCAGTGCTAAAACCCGGGACAGGCGACTGAACACTGAAGCTTTCTTT	CSAKTRDRRLNTEAFF
-	few	TRBV15	TRBJ1-1	TGTGCCACGTCCCAGGACCGGATCATGAACACTGAAGCTTTCTTT	CATSQDRIMNTEAFF
-	many	TRBV4-1	TRBJ2-7	TGCGCCAGCAGTGAGGGGGTCCGGGGCTCCTACGAGCAGTACTTC	CASSEGVRGSYEQYF
-	-	TRBV29-1	TRBJ2-5	TGCAGCCCAAGGACTGAGGGGGTAGGAGAGACCCAGTACTTC	CSPRTEGVGETQYF
-	-	TRBV15	TRBJ2-3	TGTGCCACCAGCCGAGATGCGGTCGATACGCAGTATTTT	CATSRDAVDTQYF
TRBD1	few	TRBV2	TRBJ2-1	TGTGCCAGCTCAATTGAGGGGCAGGGGGTCTACGAGCAGTTCTTC	CASSIEGQGVYEQFF
-	few	TRBV5-1	TRBJ1-1	TGCGCCAGCAGCTTGATGGGCAGGGGTGACACTGAAGCTTTCTTT	CASSLMGRGDTEAFF
-	many	TRBV6-5	TRBJ2-7	TGTGCCAGCAGTTCCCGGACAGAAAGTTACGAGCAGTACTTC	CASSSRTESYEQYF
TRBD1	few	TRBV7-2	TRBJ2-2	TGTGCCAGCAGCCCAGGGACAGGGGGATACGTCGTTGCCGGGGAGCTGTTTTTT	CASSPGTGGYVVAGELFF
TRBD2	-	TRBV29-1	TRBJ2-3	TGCAGCGTTGAACCGGGACTAGCGGGGGACACAGATACGCAGTATTTT	CSVEPGLAGDTDTQYF
TRBD2	-	TRBV5-5	TRBJ2-1	TGTGCCAGCAGGGAGCGGGACTACAATGAGCAGTTCTTC	CASRERDYNEQFF
-	once	TRBV28	TRBJ1-1	TGTGCCGGCAGTTTAATGGGGCGGCGGGGAAACAATTCTATGAACACTGAAGCTTTCTTT	CAGSLMGRRGNNSMNTEAFF
TRBD1	few	TRBV20-1	TRBJ1-6	TGCAGTGCTAGGTCCGGGACAGGGGGGCGTGGGGATTCACCCCTCCACTTT	CSARSGTGGRGDSPLHF
-	many	TRBV20-1	TRBJ2-4	TGCAGTGCTAGCGCCGGGACGCCCTGGGGCATTCAGTACTTC	CSASAGTPWGIQYF
TRBD2	few	TRBV6-5	TRBJ2-4	TGTGCCAGCAGTGTACTAGCGGGGGATATTTCCTACAATGAGCAGTACTTC	CASSVLAGDISYNEQYF
-	many	TRBV10-2	TRBJ2-7	TGCGCCAGCAGTGAGTCGGCAGGGAATTCCTACGAGCAGTACTTC	CASSESAGNSYEQYF